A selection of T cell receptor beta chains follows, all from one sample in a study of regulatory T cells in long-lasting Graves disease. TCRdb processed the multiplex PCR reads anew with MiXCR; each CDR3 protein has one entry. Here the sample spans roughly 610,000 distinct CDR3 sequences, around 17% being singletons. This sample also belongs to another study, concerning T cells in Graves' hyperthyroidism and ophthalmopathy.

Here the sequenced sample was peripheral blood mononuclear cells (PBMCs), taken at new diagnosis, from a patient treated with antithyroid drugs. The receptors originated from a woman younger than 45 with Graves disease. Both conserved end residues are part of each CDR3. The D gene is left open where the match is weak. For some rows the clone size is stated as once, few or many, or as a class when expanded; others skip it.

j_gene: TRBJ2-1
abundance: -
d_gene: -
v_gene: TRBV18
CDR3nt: TGTGCCAGCTCACCAGCCGCAGCCACGGGGGAGCAGTTCTTC
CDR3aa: CASSPAAATGEQFF

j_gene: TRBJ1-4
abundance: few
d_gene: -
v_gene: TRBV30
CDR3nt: TGTGCCTGGAGTGTATATTGGGAGGGCGGCGAAAAACTGTTTTTT
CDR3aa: CAWSVYWEGGEKLFF

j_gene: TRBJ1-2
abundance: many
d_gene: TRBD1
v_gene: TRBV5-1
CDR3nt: TGCGCCAGCAGCTTGGCGGACAGGATCTATGGCTACACCTTC
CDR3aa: CASSLADRIYGYTF

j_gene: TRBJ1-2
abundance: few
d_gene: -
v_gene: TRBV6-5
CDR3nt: TGTGCCAGCAGTTCCGGGGCTGGACGAAGAGAGGGCTACACCTTC
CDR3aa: CASSSGAGRREGYTF

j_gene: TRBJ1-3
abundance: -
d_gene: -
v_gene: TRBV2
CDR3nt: TGTGCCGGCCGGGACGGGACCTCTGGAAACACCATATATTTT
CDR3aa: CAGRDGTSGNTIYF

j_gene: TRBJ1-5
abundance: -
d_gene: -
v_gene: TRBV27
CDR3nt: TGTGCCAGCAGTTCGTCTCTGATAACCCTGCGGCATTTT
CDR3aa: CASSSSLITLRHF

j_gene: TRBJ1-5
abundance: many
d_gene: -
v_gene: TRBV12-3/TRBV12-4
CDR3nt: TGTGCCAGCAGCCTGGGAAAGTACCAGCCCCAGCATTTT
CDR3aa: CASSLGKYQPQHF

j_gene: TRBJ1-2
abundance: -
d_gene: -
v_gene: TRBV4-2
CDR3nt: TGTGCCAGCAGCCAAGACTTCGACAGGATATACTATGGCTACACCTTC
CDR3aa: CASSQDFDRIYYGYTF

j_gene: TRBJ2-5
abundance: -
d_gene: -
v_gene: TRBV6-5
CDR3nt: TGTGCCAGCAGTTTGGGGACCTCCCCACAAGAGACCCAGTACTTC
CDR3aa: CASSLGTSPQETQYF

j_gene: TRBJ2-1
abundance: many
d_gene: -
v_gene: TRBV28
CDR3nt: TGTGCTTACCCTGGCCTTCGGGGCCTCAGAGGCGACAATGAGCAGTTCTTC
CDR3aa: CAYPGLRGLRGDNEQFF

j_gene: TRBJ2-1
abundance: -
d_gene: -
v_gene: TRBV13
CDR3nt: TGTGCCAGCAGTTTTAGCCTGGGTGAGCAGTTCTTC
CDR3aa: CASSFSLGEQFF

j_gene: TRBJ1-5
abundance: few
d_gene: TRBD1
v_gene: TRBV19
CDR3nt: TGTGCCAGTAGTATTAAAGGGGGACAGATTTATAGCAATCAGCCCCAGCATTTT
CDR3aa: CASSIKGGQIYSNQPQHF

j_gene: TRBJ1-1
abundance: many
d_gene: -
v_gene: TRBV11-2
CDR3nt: TGTGCCAGCAGCTTAGGGGGGGACGCTGAAGCTTTCTTT
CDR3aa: CASSLGGDAEAFF

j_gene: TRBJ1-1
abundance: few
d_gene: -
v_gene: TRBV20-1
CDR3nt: TGCAGTGCTCAGACCCCGGGTGACACTGAAGCTTTCTTT
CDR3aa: CSAQTPGDTEAFF

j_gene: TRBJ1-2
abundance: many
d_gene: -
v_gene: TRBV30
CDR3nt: TGTGCCTGGAGTGTAGGAGCGGTTCGCATCGCCTTC
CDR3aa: CAWSVGAVRIAF

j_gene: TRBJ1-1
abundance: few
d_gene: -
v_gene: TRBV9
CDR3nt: TGTGCCAGCAGCGACGGAGGAGGGGAATGGGGGTACACTGAAGCTTTCTTT
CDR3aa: CASSDGGGEWGYTEAFF

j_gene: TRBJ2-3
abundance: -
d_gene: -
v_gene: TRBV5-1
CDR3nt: TGCGCCAGCAGCTTGGCGGCTAGCCAGACAGATACGCAGTATTTT
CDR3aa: CASSLAASQTDTQYF

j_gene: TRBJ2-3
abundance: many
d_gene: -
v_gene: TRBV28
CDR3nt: TGTGCCAGCAGTTCCGGGACTGTCACAGATACGCAGTATTTT
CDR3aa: CASSSGTVTDTQYF

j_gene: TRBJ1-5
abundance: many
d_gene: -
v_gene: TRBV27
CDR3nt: TGTGCCAGCAGTTCCCTGGGGTATAATCAGCCCCAGCATTTT
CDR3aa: CASSSLGYNQPQHF

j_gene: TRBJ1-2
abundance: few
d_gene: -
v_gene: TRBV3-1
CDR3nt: TGTGCCAGCAGCCAAGAACGCTATGGCTACACCTTC
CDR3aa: CASSQERYGYTF

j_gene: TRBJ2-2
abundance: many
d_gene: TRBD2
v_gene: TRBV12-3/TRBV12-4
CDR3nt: TGTGCCAGCAGACCCACTAGCGGGGGGAAAGGCGGGGAGCTGTTTTTT
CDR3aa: CASRPTSGGKGGELFF

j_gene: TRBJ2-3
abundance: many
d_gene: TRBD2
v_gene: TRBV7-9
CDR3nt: TGTGCCGAAAACCAAGCGGGAGGGCCCCCGGATACGCAGTATTTT
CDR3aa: CAENQAGGPPDTQYF

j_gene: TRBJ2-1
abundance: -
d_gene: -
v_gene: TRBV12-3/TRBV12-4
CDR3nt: TGTGCCAGCAGCGACTACTTGAGCTCCTACAATGAGCAGTTCTTC
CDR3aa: CASSDYLSSYNEQFF

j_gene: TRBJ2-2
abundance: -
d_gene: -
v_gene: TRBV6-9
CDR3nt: TGTGCCAGCAGTTACTCATACAGGGTGAACACCGGGGAGCTGTTTTTT
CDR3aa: CASSYSYRVNTGELFF

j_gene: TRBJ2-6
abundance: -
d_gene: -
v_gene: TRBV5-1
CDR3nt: TGCGCCAGCAGCCCCCGTCGGAACCGGGAGACGTCTGGGGCCAACGTCCTGACTTTC
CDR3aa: CASSPRRNRETSGANVLTF

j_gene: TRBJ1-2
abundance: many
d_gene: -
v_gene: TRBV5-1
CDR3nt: TGCGCCAGCAGCTTGGCGGGTTCCTATGGCTACACCTTC
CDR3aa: CASSLAGSYGYTF

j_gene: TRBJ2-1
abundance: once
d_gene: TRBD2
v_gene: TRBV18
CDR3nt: TGTGCCAGCTCACGGGGGACTAGCGGGAGTCCGAATGAGCAGTTCTTC
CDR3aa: CASSRGTSGSPNEQFF

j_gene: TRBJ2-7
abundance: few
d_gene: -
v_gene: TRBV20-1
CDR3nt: TGCAGTGCTAGACTAGCCCCAGGGGTCCACGAGCAGTACTTC
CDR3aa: CSARLAPGVHEQYF

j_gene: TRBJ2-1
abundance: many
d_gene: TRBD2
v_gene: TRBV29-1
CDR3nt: TGCAGCGCTGGGACTAGCGGGAGTCGGGGCTCCTACAATGAGCAGTTCTTC
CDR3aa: CSAGTSGSRGSYNEQFF

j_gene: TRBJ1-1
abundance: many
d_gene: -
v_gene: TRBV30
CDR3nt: TGTGCCTGGAGTTTGGGGGGCACTGAAGCTTTCTTT
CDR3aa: CAWSLGGTEAFF

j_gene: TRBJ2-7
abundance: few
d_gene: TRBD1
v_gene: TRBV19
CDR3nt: TGTGCCAGTAGTACAGCCGGGACAGGGATCTACGAGCAGTACTTC
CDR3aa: CASSTAGTGIYEQYF

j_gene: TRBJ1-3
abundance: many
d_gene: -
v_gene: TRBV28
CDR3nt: TGTGCCAGCAGCTCCTCTTCCGCGTCGGACCTCGGGAACACCATATATTTT
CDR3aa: CASSSSSASDLGNTIYF